The clone carrying this T cell receptor beta chain has a handful of counts. Its cognate antigen is unknown. The data were taken from a study of beta chain features in type 1 diabetes. Broader study findings: Moderate but significant shortening of TCRB CDR3s was recorded in all four CD4+ subsets from Type 1 diabetes patients. When VDJ junctions were examined, type 1 diabetes patients showed fewer insertions and more deletions. PCR could preferentially amplify shorter templates, alike in patients and controls.

Sorted CD4+ subsets: naive, central memory, regulatory, stem cell-like memory (CD45RO/CCR7/CD25/CD127/CD95/CD27 panel). Reverse transcribing all isolated RNA meant expressed TCRB transcripts were sequenced. The method was immunoSEQ multiplex PCR; TCRdb's version includes in-frame clones alone and lacks a portion of them. The sample consists of 350,000 or so clones, around 20% of them appearing once. Trimming left V 5 bases short and J 3 bases short, with 8 bases between. The CDR3 totals 12 residues. The V gene's germline CDR1 is SGHAT and CDR2 FQNNGV. The chain carries TRBV11-2 and TRBJ2-7; D is possibly TRBD2 (6 bases). Sequencing input: naive CD4+ T cells from blood. The receptor was derived from a young woman in good health. The CDR3 is CASSLTSYEQYF. The CDR3 region has the DNA TGTGCCAGCAGCCTGACTAGCTACGAGCAGTACTTC.